Listed here are 21 T cell receptor beta chains from one sample, sequenced in a study of tumor-infiltrating lymphocytes in localized non-small cell lung cancer. The data were produced by immunoSEQ multiplex PCR, yet TCRdb's version contains in-frame clones alone and is incomplete. The sample has 2,000 to 3,000 clones, around half seen once. The sequencing sample was made of uninvolved lung tissue not adjacent to the tumor. The receptors were sampled from a human donor with non-small cell lung cancer. Some clones in this sample may be carry-over from other donors' samples.

V and J are TRBV4-1 and TRBJ1-2; no clear D. Trimming left V 1 base short and J 3 bases short, with 12 bases between. The CDR3 has 15 amino acids. Germline CDR1 reads MGHRA; CDR2 reads YSYEKL. CDR3 DNA: TGCGCCAGCAGCCAAGTTCGGGCAGCTCACTATGGCTACACCTTC. This codes for CASSQVRAAHYGYTF.

This chain links TRBV7-8 with TRBJ1-2, with 7 bases matching TRBD1. V trimming: 5 bases; J trimming: 4 bases; junction bases outside the gene matches: 10. The CDR3 loop spans 15 amino acids. Germline CDR1 and CDR2: SGHVS and FQNEAQ. DNA of the CDR3: TGTGCCAGCAGCCCCAGGGGGGACGGGGGCTATGGCTACACCTTC. Protein: CASSPRGDGGYGYTF.

The chain recombines TRBV7-3 with TRBJ2-1; the D is unclear. The CDR3 loop spans 13 amino acids. Germline CDR1 reads SGHTA; CDR2 reads FQGTGA. The germline V and J ends were trimmed by 5 bases and 10 bases, with 15 bases remaining between them. CDR3 DNA sequence: TGTGCCAGCAGCGTCCAAAAAGGGATAGAGCAGTTCTTC. This gives the protein CASSVQKGIEQFF.

The chain uses TRBV7-9 and TRBJ2-7; D gene uncertain. CDR3 size: 12 residues. Trimming removed 4 bases at V and 3 bases at J, with 7 bases between. Looked up from germline, CDR1 is SEHNR and CDR2 is FQNEAQ (reference sequence). CDR3 in amino acids: CASSSSHYEQYF. The CDR3 region has the DNA TGTGCCAGCAGCTCGAGTCACTACGAGCAGTACTTC.

This sequence joins TRBV7-2 and TRBJ2-5; D remains ambiguous. Germline CDR1 SGHTA, CDR2 FQGNSA. CDR3 length: 13 amino acids. Trimming took off 5 bases at V and 5 bases at J, with 12 bases between the two ends. CDR3 sequence reads: CASSQTVRETQYF. In DNA, the CDR3 is TGTGCCAGCAGCCAGACCGTCCGGGAGACCCAGTACTTC.

This clone came up a few times. The rearrangement joins TRBV28 to TRBJ2-2; D is ambiguous. CDR1 is MDHEN and CDR2 is SYDVKM in the germline V gene. CDR3 length: 15 amino acids. Trimming cost V 3 bases and J 1 base, with 9 bases left between them. As DNA, the CDR3 is TGTGCCAGCAGTTTTACCAGCCTGAACACCGGGGAGCTGTTTTTT. This gives the protein CASSFTSLNTGELFF.

The chain carries TRBV2 and TRBJ1-1; 7 nucleotides agree with TRBD1. CDR3 length: 14 amino acids. Trimming at V came to 3 bases and at J to 4 bases, leaving 5 bases not matched to a gene. Germline CDR1 reads SNHLY; CDR2 reads FYNNEI. As DNA, the CDR3 is TGTGCCAGCAGTGATTTGAGGGACAGCACTGAAGCTTTCTTT. This gives the protein CASSDLRDSTEAFF.

This clone is a singleton in its sample. The chain employs TRBV2 and TRBJ1-5; 7 nucleotides align to TRBD1. This CDR3 is built from 14 residues. With V trimmed by 7 bases and J by 2 bases, 5 bases remained unmatched. Looked up from germline, CDR1 is SNHLY and CDR2 is FYNNEI. CDR3 sequence: CASKGDSGNQPQHF. The CDR3 DNA is TGTGCCAGCAAGGGGGACAGCGGCAATCAGCCCCAGCATTTT.

This clone occurred a few times. The DNA of the CDR3 is TGCAGCGTTCAACTAGCGGACAGATACGAGCAGTACTTC. This encodes CSVQLADRYEQYF. V usage is TRBV29-1 and J usage is TRBJ2-7; 8 nucleotides align to TRBD2. Per germline, CDR1 SQVTM and CDR2 ANQGSEA. CDR3 length: 13 residues. The ends lost 5 bases at V and 4 bases at J; junction bases unmatched: 7.

This clone was seen a few times. The chain couples TRBV6-5 to TRBJ2-1; D is unresolved. Trimming removed 2 bases at V and 4 bases at J, with 12 bases between. Germline CDR1 is MNHEY and CDR2 is SVGAGI. This CDR3 contains 15 residues. The CDR3 DNA reads TGTGCCAGCAGTTACGAAGATCACAGATACAATGAGCAGTTCTTC. This encodes CASSYEDHRYNEQFF.

The V and J genes are TRBV7-2 and TRBJ1-2, with D unresolved. Germline CDR1 is SGHTA and CDR2 is FQGNSA. Trimming removed 1 base at V and 8 bases at J, with 14 bases between. CDR3 length: 14 amino acids. CDR3 nucleotide sequence: TGTGCCAGCAGCTTAGGAGGCGCGTCGAGGGGCTACACCTTC. This sequence encodes CASSLGGASRGYTF.

The chain employs TRBV7-3 and TRBJ2-7, with D tentatively TRBD1 or TRBD2 (5 bases each). The CDR3 totals 13 residues. Germline V CDR1 and CDR2: SGHTA, FQGTGA. CDR3 residues: CASTSERGLYVNV. CDR3 nucleotide sequence: TGTGCCAGCACTTCCGAGAGGGGTCTCTACGTGAACGTC.

The chain carries TRBV29-1 and TRBJ1-2; the D gene is possibly TRBD1 (5 bases). Trimming stripped 7 bases from V and 7 bases from J, with 13 bases between. Looked up from germline, CDR1 is SQVTM and CDR2 is ANQGSEA. The CDR3 runs to 11 residues. CDR3 region: CSGGRDGGYTF. In nucleotides, the CDR3 is TGCAGCGGGGGCAGGGATGGTGGCTACACCTTC.

V usage is TRBV5-1 and J usage is TRBJ1-6, with a weak D call TRBD1 (5 bases). The CDR3 contains 13 residues. Trimming took 4 bases from V and 7 from J, leaving 9 bases between them. Germline V gene data show CDR1 as SGHRS and CDR2 as YFSETQ. The CDR3 nucleotides are TGCGCCAGCAGCCCCGGGGGGAATTCACCCCTCCACTTT. Translating gives CASSPGGNSPLHF.

This clone was found a few times. The rearrangement uses TRBV5-1 and TRBJ2-1; D is perhaps TRBD1 or TRBD2 (5 bases each). The CDR3 loop spans 17 amino acids. Per the germline V gene, CDR1 is SGHRS and CDR2 is YFSETQ. The ends were cut back, 4 bases at V and 6 bases at J, with 23 bases in the middle. The CDR3 here is CASSPSRGALNVNEQFF. DNA of the CDR3: TGCGCCAGCAGCCCAAGTCGGGGCGCCCTCAATGTCAATGAGCAGTTCTTC.

This chain uses TRBV6-5 with TRBJ1-5; D perhaps matches TRBD1 (6 bases). The germline V gene has CDR1 MNHEY and CDR2 SVGAGI. Trimming stripped 6 bases from V and 4 bases from J, with 16 bases between. This CDR3 has 15 residues. In DNA form, the CDR3 reads TGTGCCAGCAGGTCCCCCAGGGGACCGAATCAGCCCCAGCATTTT. Encoded protein: CASRSPRGPNQPQHF.

This clone showed up just a few times. The CDR3 here is CASGTTENTEAFF. CDR3 bases: TGTGCCAGCGGAACAACAGAAAACACTGAAGCTTTCTTT. The chain recombines TRBV11-1 with TRBJ1-1; D remains ambiguous. The V gene lost 8 bases and the J gene lost 2 bases, with 12 bases spanning the gap. Germline CDR1 SGHAT, CDR2 FQDESV (reference sequence). CDR3 length equals 13 residues.

This clone has just a few counts. The chain is built from TRBV29-1 and TRBJ2-3, with a possible D match to TRBD2 (6 bases). The CDR3 runs 13 residues. Germline values: CDR1 SQVTM, CDR2 ANQGSEA. Trimming removed 2 bases at V and 6 bases at J, with 12 bases between. CDR3 region: CSVETVAGDTQYF. The CDR3 DNA is TGCAGCGTTGAAACGGTTGCGGGGGATACGCAGTATTTT.

This clone was seen only a few times. V gene TRBV25-1 combines with J gene TRBJ2-2, with D possibly TRBD2 on 5 matching bases. Germline lookup yields CDR1 MGHDK and CDR2 SYGVNS. The V gene lost 4 bases and the J gene lost 6 bases, with 18 bases spanning the gap. This CDR3 has 16 amino acids. The CDR3 sequence is CASSATAYSEAGELFF. CDR3 sequence (DNA): TGTGCCAGCAGTGCGACGGCATATAGCGAGGCCGGGGAGCTGTTTTTT.

CDR3: CATSPRTSGGTEQFF. CDR3 nucleotide sequence: TGTGCCACCAGCCCCCGCACTAGCGGGGGCACTGAGCAGTTCTTC. The V and J genes are TRBV15 and TRBJ2-1, with 11 nucleotides matching TRBD2. The CDR3 runs 15 residues. Germline V CDR1 and CDR2: LNHNV, YYDKDF (reference sequence). V trimming: 5 bases; J trimming: 9 bases; junction bases outside the gene matches: 9.

This chain joins TRBV30 and TRBJ1-1; D is possibly TRBD1 (5 bases). Deletions cut 0 bases from V and 4 bases from J, with 12 bases between. CDR1 GTSNPN and CDR2 SVGIG come from the germline V gene (reference sequence). This CDR3 comprises 14 residues. Here the CDR3 DNA reads TGTGCCTGGAGTGTGGGCAGGGAGGGCACTGAAGCTTTCTTT. Translating it yields CAWSVGREGTEAFF.